This T cell receptor beta chain was found in a study of T cells in Graves' hyperthyroidism and ophthalmopathy. Study overall: The blood sample was taken at first diagnosis, before treatment began. General study findings and limits: The majority of expanded thyroid clonotypes above 0.001 also appeared in blood. Ophthalmopathy cases were set apart from stable hyperthyroidism by a 13 V-J model.

The V gene's germline CDR1 is KGHDR and CDR2 SFDVKD. The CDR3 is 15 residues long. The ends were cut back, 4 bases at V and 1 base at J, with 12 bases in the middle. The source material, RNA transcripts, was used to amplify TCR beta CDR3 regions. The TCR CDR3 first-round RT-PCR relied on the HTBI primer set. TCRdb processed the multiplex PCR reads anew with MiXCR; each CDR3 protein has one entry. Of more than 600,000 distinct CDR3 sequences in the sample, less than 20% were seen once. About this clonotype itself: The antigen is undetermined.

Any patient presenting with uncontrolled infection, other autoimmune disease, pregnancy or lactation was left out. The receptor was isolated from a man younger than 30 with Graves' hyperthyroidism. Sequences were obtained from blood. The gene calls are TRBV24-1 and TRBJ2-5; D tentatively reads TRBD1 or TRBD2 (6 bases each). Written as DNA, the CDR3 is TGTGCCACCAGTGAAAGGGGGGAGGCCCAAGAGACCCAGTACTTC. Its translation: CATSERGEAQETQYF.